The 27 T cell receptor beta chains listed next were all sequenced from one sample in a study of T-cell memory formation after mild COVID-19. TCRdb ran MiXCR on the 5' RACE reads and lists one entry per CDR3 protein. The profile shows roughly 130,000 distinct CDR3 sequences, 16% of them singletons. Sequencing was carried out using PBMCs or a T cell subset sorted from them (not recorded which). The receptors shown here come from an adult woman who had mild COVID-19 (a few samples of this study predate the infection). Cell type and time point are not known.

This clonotype turned up a few times. The CDR3 region is CSAREQGALGGYTF. CDR3 coding DNA: TGCAGTGCTAGAGAACAGGGGGCCCTTGGAGGCTACACCTTC. This chain connects TRBV20-1 to TRBJ1-2; TRBD1 matches at 9 bases. The germline V gene has CDR1 DFQATT and CDR2 SNEGSKA (reference sequence). Trimming cost V 0 bases and J 8 bases; bases outside gene matches: 7. The CDR3 is 14 amino acids.

V and J are TRBV7-2 and TRBJ1-1, with a tentative D call TRBD1 (5 bases). Germline CDR1 SGHTA, CDR2 FQGNSA. The CDR3 loop spans 14 amino acids. Trimming cost V 3 bases and J 7 bases, with 15 bases left between them. In nucleotides, the CDR3 is TGTGCCAGCAGCTTTCGGGCAGGCCAGGGTGAAGCTTTCTTT. It specifies CASSFRAGQGEAFF.

This clonotype was counted between two and nine times. The gene calls are TRBV4-1 and TRBJ1-1; D unclear. The germline CDR1 and CDR2 sequences are MGHRA and YSYEKL. Trimming stripped 2 bases from V and 7 bases from J, with 11 bases between. This CDR3 comprises 13 residues. The CDR3 sequence: CASSQTSVGEAFF. For the CDR3, the DNA is TGCGCCAGCAGCCAAACGAGTGTTGGTGAAGCTTTCTTT.

A few counts support this clonotype. The chain has TRBV24-1 and TRBJ2-4; 7 positions match TRBD1. The CDR3 runs 16 residues. V was pared by 4 bases and J by 1 base, with 6 bases of the junction left unmatched. Germline CDR1 is KGHDR and CDR2 is SFDVKD. As DNA, the CDR3 is TGTGCCACCAGTGACTCAGGGGGAAGGGCCAAAAACATTCAGTACTTC. The encoded protein is CATSDSGGRAKNIQYF.

The genes are TRBV12-3 or TRBV12-4 and TRBJ1-2; 10 bases are a match to TRBD1. The J segment lost 4 bases and the V segment lost 5 bases, leaving 7 bases of the junction unmatched. This CDR3 has 15 amino acids. In DNA form, the CDR3 reads TGTGCCAGCAGTACCCGGACAGGGGGAGTCTATGGCTACACCTTC. The encoded protein is CASSTRTGGVYGYTF.

This chain joins TRBV12-3 or TRBV12-4 and TRBJ2-7; 10 nucleotides match TRBD2. With 0 bases clipped from V and 3 bases from J, the junction kept 11 bases outside the gene matches. This CDR3 is 18 amino acids long. The CDR3 sequence: CASSLASSGGAYHYEQYF. For the CDR3, the DNA is TGTGCCAGCAGTTTAGCTTCTAGCGGGGGTGCTTACCACTACGAGCAGTACTTC.

V and J are TRBV7-9 and TRBJ1-2; D unclear. Germline-derived CDR1 and CDR2 are SEHNR and FQNEAQ (reference sequence). The V gene lost 6 bases and the J gene lost 5 bases, with 7 bases spanning the gap. This CDR3 is built from 11 residues. The CDR3 DNA is TGTGCCAGCAGAGACGGATATGGCTACACCTTC. Protein sequence: CASRDGYGYTF. The full variable domain, rest sourced from reference TRBV7-9 and TRBJ1-2, is DTGVSQNPRHKITKRGQNVTFRCDPISEHNRLYWYRQTLGQGPEFLTYFQNEAQLEKSRLLSDRFSAERPKGSFSTLEIQRTEQGDSAMYLCASRDGYGYTFGSGTRLTVV.

V gene TRBV15 combines with J gene TRBJ2-5; 12 positions agree with TRBD1. This CDR3 region has 15 residues. J lost 5 bases, V lost 3 bases, and 4 bases had no gene match. Germline V gene lookup returns CDR1 LNHNV and CDR2 YYDKDF (reference sequence). CDR3 DNA sequence: TGTGCCACCAGCAGCCGGGACAGGGGGCATGAGACCCAGTACTTC. Amino acid sequence: CATSSRDRGHETQYF.

This clonotype was picked up a small number of times. V gene TRBV4-1 combines with J gene TRBJ2-7, with D unresolved. The germline V gene encodes CDR1 MGHRA and CDR2 YSYEKL. With 0 bases removed from V and 3 bases from J, the gap between germline ends came to 9 bases. This CDR3 spans 14 amino acids. The CDR3 DNA reads TGCGCCAGCAGCCAAGAACGGACGTACTACGAGCAGTACTTC. Translated, it gives CASSQERTYYEQYF.

This clonotype has a handful of counts. V and J are TRBV9 and TRBJ1-2; D is undetermined. Germline CDR1 SGDLS, CDR2 YYNGEE. Deletions cut 0 bases from V and 1 base from J, with 7 bases between. The CDR3 is made up of 14 amino acids. CDR3 region: CASSVGAGNYGYTF. DNA of the CDR3: TGTGCCAGCAGCGTAGGTGCGGGTAACTATGGCTACACCTTC.

V is TRBV6-5 and J is TRBJ2-3; D possibly corresponds to TRBD2 (6 bases). Germline V gives CDR1 MNHEY, CDR2 SVGAGI. The CDR3 spans 16 residues. V lost 4 bases to trimming and J lost 1 base, with 15 bases between them. The CDR3 sequence: CASSSGRDFGTDTQYF. CDR3 DNA: TGTGCCAGCAGTTCAGGACGGGACTTCGGCACAGATACGCAGTATTTT.

This chain uses TRBV24-1 with TRBJ2-3, with TRBD2 matching over 9 bases. The junction had 8 bases not matched to a gene; V was cut back by 6 bases and J by 5 bases. The CDR3 spans 15 residues. The germline CDR1 and CDR2 sequences are KGHDR and SFDVKD. This chain's CDR3 is CATSRGGAGQDTQYF. In nucleotides, the CDR3 is TGTGCCACCAGTCGCGGGGGGGCTGGACAAGATACGCAGTATTTT.

This clonotype has a handful of counts. The rearrangement uses TRBV7-9 and TRBJ2-1, with TRBD2 as a possible D gene (6 bases). Trimming took off 5 bases at V and 10 bases at J, with 6 bases between the two ends. Germline V gives CDR1 SEHNR, CDR2 FQNEAQ (reference sequence). CDR3 length: 10 residues. The CDR3 nucleotides read TGTGCCAGCAGCGGGGGGGAGCAGTTCTTC. Encoded protein: CASSGGEQFF.

DNA of the CDR3: TGTGCCACGATGATCGCTGGGGATAGCGGCACAGATACGCAGTATTTT. This translates into CATMIAGDSGTDTQYF. V and J are TRBV12-3 or TRBV12-4 and TRBJ2-3, with a possible D match to TRBD2 (5 bases). This CDR3 comprises 16 residues. Between the trimmed V and J ends, which lost 10 bases and 1 base, there was a span of 21 bases.

This chain joins TRBV12-3 or TRBV12-4 and TRBJ2-3; 9 bases fit TRBD2. V lost 2 bases, J lost 5 bases, and 8 bases stayed unmatched. The CDR3 is 16 amino acids. As DNA, the CDR3 is TGTGCCAGCAGTTTATTTGGCGGGGGGGTCGGAGATACGCAGTATTTT. It is translated as CASSLFGGGVGDTQYF.

The CDR3 region has the DNA TGTGCCACCAGTGATCCTCCGGAGACCCCTGGCTACACCTTC. It specifies CATSDPPETPGYTF. V is TRBV24-1 and J is TRBJ1-2; D gene unclear. CDR3 length: 14 residues. V was trimmed by 3 bases and J by 7 bases, leaving 14 bases between them. Per germline, CDR1 KGHDR and CDR2 SFDVKD.

J is TRBJ1-2 and V is TRBV9, with 8 bases identical to TRBD1. V lost 2 bases to trimming and J lost 5 bases; unmatched junction nucleotides: 11. This CDR3 region has 16 residues. Looked up from germline, CDR1 is SGDLS and CDR2 is YYNGEE. The CDR3 DNA follows: TGTGCCAGCAGCGTGCCACGGTCAGGGGGCGATTATGGCTACACCTTC. Amino acid sequence: CASSVPRSGGDYGYTF.

This clonotype was seen only a few times. The gene calls are TRBV29-1 and TRBJ1-2, with TRBD1 as a possible D gene (5 bases). Trimming took 7 bases from V and 4 from J, leaving 16 bases between them. The germline gives CDR1 SQVTM, CDR2 ANQGSEA. The CDR3 loop spans 13 amino acids. CDR3 residues: CSGLLGGPYGYTF. The CDR3 coding sequence is TGCAGCGGGCTCTTGGGGGGACCCTATGGCTACACCTTC.

At least ten counts were recorded for this clonotype. The chain is built from TRBV19 and TRBJ2-1; 12 nucleotides agree with TRBD2. Unmatched junction bases numbered 9, after V lost 0 bases and J lost 9 bases. The length of the CDR3 is 17 residues. Germline CDR1 and CDR2: LNHDA and SQIVND (reference sequence). The DNA of the CDR3 is TGTGCCAGTAGTATAGATCGGACTAGCGGGATGCTAACTGAGCAGTTCTTC. Translated: CASSIDRTSGMLTEQFF. The variable domain in full, completed from reference TRBV19 and TRBJ2-1, reads DGGITQSPKYLFRKEGQNVTLSCEQNLNHDAMYWYRQDPGQGLRLIYYSQIVNDFQKGDIAEGYSVSREKKESFPLTVTSAQKNPTAFYLCASSIDRTSGMLTEQFFGPGTRLTVL.

The chain uses TRBV24-1 and TRBJ2-7; D may correspond to TRBD1 or TRBD2 (5 bases each). CDR1 is KGHDR, CDR2 SFDVKD, per germline. Trimming cost V 4 bases and J 5 bases, with 17 bases left between them. The CDR3 spans 15 residues. The CDR3 is CATSDSGRGTDEQYF. CDR3 DNA sequence: TGTGCCACCAGTGACTCGGGACGGGGAACGGACGAGCAGTACTTC.

This clonotype was seen at least ten times. The genes are TRBV12-3 or TRBV12-4 and TRBJ1-1; D is uncertain. The V end was cut by 6 bases, the J end by 3 bases, with 5 bases between. The CDR3 is 11 amino acids. CDR3 sequence: CASSRDTEAFF. The CDR3 nucleotides are TGTGCCAGCAGCCGGGACACTGAAGCTTTCTTT.

CDR3 in DNA: TGTGCCAGCAGCCTCGAGCAGGGCGCTGAGCAGTTCTTC. Translating gives CASSLEQGAEQFF. J is TRBJ2-1 and V is TRBV12-3 or TRBV12-4, with a possible D match to TRBD1 (5 bases). With 6 bases removed from V and 9 bases from J, the gap between germline ends came to 15 bases. The CDR3 runs 13 residues.

The rearrangement joins TRBV12-3 or TRBV12-4 to TRBJ2-3; 7 bases are a match to TRBD1. V lost 5 bases and J lost 2; bases outside the gene matches: 4. The CDR3 is 14 amino acids. The CDR3 DNA is TGTGCCAGCAGTCGGGACAGCCCCACAGATACGCAGTATTTT. Translated, it gives CASSRDSPTDTQYF.

This clonotype has more than one count but fewer than ten. This chain links TRBV20-1 with TRBJ2-1, with TRBD2 as a possible D gene (6 bases). Per germline, CDR1 DFQATT and CDR2 SNEGSKA (reference sequence). V gave up 7 bases and J gave up 9 bases, with 16 bases separating them. The CDR3 sequence is 12 residues long. The DNA for the CDR3 is TGCAGTGGTAGGGGAGGACTCAGTGAGCAGTTCTTC. Residues: CSGRGGLSEQFF.

This clonotype turned up a few times. The chain links TRBV5-5 to TRBJ2-3, with no clear D. V was clipped by 4 bases and J by 2 bases, with 11 bases between them. Germline CDR1 reads SGHKS; CDR2 reads YYEKEE (reference sequence). This CDR3 region has 14 residues. CDR3 in amino acids: CASSLSWVTDTQYF. The CDR3 DNA is TGTGCCAGCAGCCTTTCCTGGGTCACAGATACGCAGTATTTT.

This clonotype appeared a few times. The V and J genes are TRBV5-1 and TRBJ2-1; TRBD2 aligns across 13 bases. Unmatched junction bases numbered 1, after V lost 1 base and J lost 6 bases. The V gene's germline CDR1 is SGHRS and CDR2 YFSETQ. The CDR3 consists of 15 residues. The CDR3 coding sequence is TGCGCCAGCAGCTTGACTAGCGGGAGGGGCAATGAGCAGTTCTTC. Translation gives CASSLTSGRGNEQFF. Full variable domain (rest looked up from reference TRBV5-1 and TRBJ2-1): KAGVTQTPRYLIKTRGQQVTLSCSPISGHRSVSWYQQTPGQGLQFLFEYFSETQRNKGNFPGRFSGRQFSNSRSEMNVSTLELGDSALYLCASSLTSGRGNEQFFGPGTRLTVL.

There are many counts of this clonotype. The J gene is TRBJ2-1, the V gene TRBV5-1, with D tentatively TRBD1 (6 bases). The CDR3 runs 15 residues. V was trimmed by 4 bases and J by 1 base, leaving 12 bases between them. Per germline, CDR1 SGHRS and CDR2 YFSETQ. CDR3 residues: CASSGGRGSYNEQFF. DNA for the CDR3: TGCGCCAGCAGCGGGGGCAGGGGTTCCTACAATGAGCAGTTCTTC.